What follows are 27 T cell receptor beta chains derived from one specimen sequenced in a study of glioma-infiltrating T cells after dendritic cell vaccination. The protocol was immunoSEQ multiplex PCR, while the TCRdb copy is restricted to in-frame clones and leaves out a portion. The sample includes around 100,000 clones, roughly 79% of them seen just once. Sequenced material: blood, taken before dendritic cell vaccination. The origin of the receptors is a human donor with glioblastoma.

The chain is built from TRBV4-1 and TRBJ2-3; TRBD1 might be the D (6 bases). The CDR3 runs to 15 residues. V was pared by 6 bases and J by 1 base, with 14 bases between. Germline V gene data show CDR1 as MGHRA and CDR2 as YSYEKL. This CDR3 reads CASRANNRGTDTQYF. The CDR3 DNA reads as TGCGCCAGCAGAGCCAACAACAGGGGCACAGATACGCAGTATTTT.

The chain joins TRBV30 to TRBJ1-4, with 9 bases matching TRBD1. Germline V gene data show CDR1 as GTSNPN and CDR2 as SVGIG (reference sequence). The ends lost 4 bases at V and 8 bases at J; junction bases unmatched: 5. The CDR3 covers 13 residues. CDR3 nucleotides: TGTGCCTGGAACAGGGGGACAGGGGAAAAACTGTTTTTT. It encodes CAWNRGTGEKLFF.

This chain connects TRBV6-5 to TRBJ1-6; D perhaps matches TRBD1 (5 bases). The germline V gene has CDR1 MNHEY and CDR2 SVGAGI. This CDR3 region has 14 residues. With 0 bases removed from V and 14 bases from J, the gap between germline ends came to 14 bases. CDR3 residues: CASSYSQGFDTLHF. Here the CDR3 DNA reads TGTGCCAGCAGTTACTCGCAGGGTTTCGACACCCTCCACTTT.

V gene TRBV4-2 combines with J gene TRBJ2-7, with 7 bases fitting TRBD2. This CDR3 has 16 residues. CDR1 and CDR2 (germline): LGHNA, YNFKEQ. V was pared by 0 bases and J by 3 bases, with 8 bases of the junction left unmatched. CDR3: CASSQELSSGFYEQYF. CDR3 in DNA: TGTGCCAGCAGCCAAGAACTTTCTAGCGGATTCTACGAGCAGTACTTC.

V is TRBV11-2 and J is TRBJ1-2; D is unclear. Trimming removed 0 bases at V and 4 bases at J, with 9 bases between. The V gene's germline CDR1 is SGHAT and CDR2 FQNNGV. The CDR3 is made up of 14 amino acids. The CDR3 nucleotides are TGTGCCAGCAGCTTAGACCGGGATTCCTATGGCTACACCTTC. It translates to CASSLDRDSYGYTF.

J is TRBJ1-6 and V is TRBV5-8, with D unclear. CDR1 is SGHTS and CDR2 is YDEGEE in the germline V gene. Trimming stripped 1 base from V and 4 bases from J, with 9 bases between. The CDR3 spans 15 residues. The DNA for the CDR3 is TGTGCCAGCAGCTTGATTTCAGGATATAATTCACCCCTCCACTTT. Translated: CASSLISGYNSPLHF.

The genes are TRBV30 and TRBJ2-3; 8 positions agree with TRBD2. Trimming at V came to 1 base and at J to 6 bases, leaving 9 bases not matched to a gene. Germline V CDR1 and CDR2: GTSNPN, SVGIG (reference sequence). The CDR3 covers 15 residues. CDR3 region: CAWSGVRGGRDTQYF. CDR3 coding DNA: TGTGCCTGGAGTGGGGTCCGGGGGGGGAGGGATACGCAGTATTTT.

The gene calls are TRBV6-1 and TRBJ1-3; TRBD1 is a possible D gene (6 bases). This CDR3 region has 14 residues. From germline, CDR1 is MNHNS and CDR2 SASEGT. In DNA form, the CDR3 reads TGTGCGTGGGTACTACAGGGCCCTGGAAACACCATATATTTT. Translation gives CAWVLQGPGNTIYF.

This chain uses TRBV27 with TRBJ2-3; 10 bases line up with TRBD1. The CDR3 is 16 residues long. V gave up 2 bases and J gave up 5 bases; unmatched junction bases: 7. Germline CDR1 and CDR2: MNHEY and SMNVEV (reference sequence). In DNA, the CDR3 is TGTGCCAGCAGTTTAATTCCGGGACAGGGGATAGATACGCAGTATTTT. Amino acids: CASSLIPGQGIDTQYF.

The chain links TRBV15 to TRBJ1-5; no clear D gene. Trimming removed 8 bases from V and 2 bases from J, with 16 bases in between. The CDR3 consists of 15 residues. Germline V gene data show CDR1 as LNHNV and CDR2 as YYDKDF (reference sequence). DNA for the CDR3: TGTGCCACCGCCGGAGAGGCATTCGGCAATCAGCCCCAGCATTTT. Its protein is CATAGEAFGNQPQHF.

The chain recombines TRBV29-1 with TRBJ1-1; no clear D. The V and J ends lost 6 bases and 4 bases respectively, with 9 bases between them. The CDR3 runs 11 residues. Germline values: CDR1 SQVTM, CDR2 ANQGSEA. In DNA form, the CDR3 reads TGCAGCGTCTATACCCTCACTGAAGCTTTCTTT. Translating gives CSVYTLTEAFF.

The J gene is TRBJ2-1, the V gene TRBV30, with TRBD2 identical over 7 bases. With V trimmed by 5 bases and J by 7 bases, 14 bases remained unmatched. Germline loops: CDR1 GTSNPN, CDR2 SVGIG (reference sequence). The CDR3 has 15 amino acids. This CDR3 is CAWSVTNPGGNEQFF. DNA for the CDR3: TGTGCCTGGTCGGTGACTAACCCGGGAGGAAATGAGCAGTTCTTC.

J is TRBJ1-2 and V is TRBV5-6; 8 bases are a match to TRBD1. With V trimmed by 2 bases and J by 5 bases, 5 bases remained unmatched. CDR1 and CDR2 from the germline V gene are SGHDT and YYEEEE. This CDR3 has 14 residues. The CDR3 loop reads CASSLLGQEYGYTF. The CDR3 bases are TGTGCCAGCAGCTTATTGGGACAGGAGTATGGCTACACCTTC.

CDR3 DNA: TGTGCCAGCAGCTTGGACAGGGCCCACGAGCAGTACTTC. It specifies CASSLDRAHEQYF. This chain connects TRBV7-9 to TRBJ2-7; 8 bases map to TRBD1. This CDR3 is built from 13 residues. With 3 bases clipped from V and 5 bases from J, the junction kept 3 bases outside the gene matches. Per the germline V gene, CDR1 is SEHNR and CDR2 is FQNEAQ (reference sequence).

The chain carries TRBV18 and TRBJ2-1, with 8 bases aligning to TRBD1. Losses at the gene ends were 7 bases for V and 5 bases for J; bases not matched to a gene: 7. This CDR3 contains 14 residues. In germline, CDR1 is KGHSH, CDR2 LQKENI. CDR3 sequence reads: CASLGGQANNEQFF. CDR3 coding DNA: TGTGCCAGCTTAGGGGGACAGGCTAACAATGAGCAGTTCTTC.

The V and J genes are TRBV30 and TRBJ1-4; D unresolved. The germline V gene encodes CDR1 GTSNPN and CDR2 SVGIG (reference sequence). V lost 0 bases, J lost 5 bases, and 13 bases lay in between. The CDR3 totals 15 residues. The CDR3 spells CAWSVGPGINEKLFF. For the CDR3, the DNA is TGTGCCTGGAGTGTAGGTCCCGGGATAAATGAAAAACTGTTTTTT.

J is TRBJ2-1 and V is TRBV11-2; D might be TRBD2 (6 bases). The V gene lost 3 bases and the J gene lost 9 bases, with 24 bases spanning the gap. Germline-derived CDR1 and CDR2 are SGHAT and FQNNGV. The length of the CDR3 is 17 residues. CDR3 DNA: TGTGCCAGCAGCTTCGATCCCGCGACTAGATCATTGGGTGAGCAGTTCTTC. This gives the protein CASSFDPATRSLGEQFF.

The rearrangement links TRBV23-1 to TRBJ2-5, with TRBD1 identical over 7 bases. TRBV23-1 falls under the ORF class, with uncertain function. This CDR3 comprises 14 residues. The junction had 4 bases not matched to a gene; V was cut back by 4 bases and J by 2 bases. CDR3 in amino acids: CASSPGTAQETQYF. DNA of the CDR3: TGCGCCAGCAGTCCCGGGACAGCTCAAGAGACCCAGTACTTC.

CDR3 bases: TGCGCCAGCAGCCAAACAGCGGCCGTAAGCGGGGGCCTTTACGAGCAGTACTTC. It specifies CASSQTAAVSGGLYEQYF. The chain is built from TRBV4-3 and TRBJ2-7, with 8 bases matching TRBD2. The CDR3 loop spans 18 amino acids. The V and J ends lost 2 bases and 4 bases, in that order; junction bases with no gene match: 16. Looked up from germline, CDR1 is LGHNA and CDR2 is YSLEER.

The chain recombines TRBV18 with TRBJ2-3; 12 bases are shared with TRBD2. The length of the CDR3 is 16 residues. Unmatched junction bases numbered 4, after V lost 3 bases and J lost 3 bases. Germline CDR1 KGHSH, CDR2 LQKENI. The CDR3 region has the DNA TGTGCCAGCTCACCCCTGACTAGCGGGGGTACAGATACGCAGTATTTT. Translating gives CASSPLTSGGTDTQYF.

This clone was seen a handful of times. The V gene is TRBV21-1, the J gene TRBJ2-7; the table names TRBD1, a call not compared with the DNA. TRBV21-1 is a pseudogene locus. This CDR3 has 21 residues. This CDR3 is CASRYLRDLSSGREFSYEQYF. CDR3 nucleotide sequence: TGTGCCAGCAGGTACTTGCGTGACCTGTCGTCGGGCAGGGAATTCTCCTACGAGCAGTACTTC.

This chain connects TRBV5-4 to TRBJ2-1, with TRBD2 identical over 7 bases. This CDR3 is 11 amino acids long. Germline values: CDR1 SGHNT, CDR2 YYREEE (reference sequence). The ends lost 4 bases at V and 10 bases at J; junction bases unmatched: 2. DNA for the CDR3: TGTGCCAGCAGCGTGCGGGAGGAGCAGTTCTTC. It specifies CASSVREEQFF.

This clone was counted many times. The V gene is TRBV13, the J gene TRBJ2-7, with a tentative D call TRBD2 (5 bases). Germline CDR1 PRHDT, CDR2 FYEKMQ (reference sequence). This CDR3 is built from 13 residues. Trimming removed 1 base at V and 5 bases at J, with 9 bases between. CDR3 region: CASSLDKGDEQYF. The CDR3 region has the DNA TGTGCCAGCAGCTTAGATAAGGGAGACGAGCAGTACTTC.

The chain links TRBV4-2 to TRBJ2-2; TRBD2 is a possible D gene (7 bases). Trimming took 0 bases from V and 6 from J, leaving 11 bases between them. The germline V gene encodes CDR1 LGHNA and CDR2 YNFKEQ. The CDR3 runs to 15 residues. In DNA, the CDR3 is TGTGCCAGCAGCCAAGATAGGGGGGGGGCCGGGGAGCTGTTTTTT. As protein: CASSQDRGGAGELFF.

The chain's CDR3 is CASRVTGSSYEQYF. The CDR3 DNA reads as TGTGCCAGCAGGGTAACAGGGAGCTCCTACGAGCAGTACTTC. The rearrangement joins TRBV6-1 to TRBJ2-7, with TRBD1 as a possible D gene (6 bases). V shed 6 bases and J shed 0 bases, with 12 bases lying between them. There are 14 residues in the CDR3. Germline assignment: CDR1 MNHNS and CDR2 SASEGT.

J is TRBJ1-1 and V is TRBV6-5, with D perhaps TRBD1 (5 bases). CDR1 MNHEY and CDR2 SVGAGI come from the germline V gene. V was trimmed by 2 bases and J by 2 bases, leaving 12 bases between them. CDR3 length equals 15 residues. The CDR3 DNA is TGTGCCAGCAGTTACGCCGGGGGGGGTAACACTGAAGCTTTCTTT. Protein: CASSYAGGGNTEAFF.

The V call is TRBV10-1, the J call TRBJ1-2; the match to TRBD1 covers 8 bases. The CDR3 covers 13 residues. In germline, CDR1 is WNHNN, CDR2 SYGVQD (reference sequence). With V trimmed by 8 bases and J by 4 bases, 6 bases remained unmatched. The CDR3: CASRQGQAYGYTF. The CDR3 DNA sequence: TGCGCCAGCCGCCAGGGACAGGCCTATGGCTACACCTTC.